This T cell receptor (beta chain) appears in the sequencing data of a study of blood T cell repertoires in COVID-19. From germline, CDR1 is SGHNT and CDR2 YYREEE (reference sequence). The CDR3 contains 15 residues. V shed 4 bases, J shed 3 bases, and the junction held 7 bases outside the gene matches. Original processing notes: Nucleated cell number was recorded as an estimate derived from reference gene primer amplification. The method was immunoSEQ multiplex PCR; TCRdb's version includes in-frame clones alone and lacks a portion of them. The V and J calls and clone size come from that table; D and trimming were worked out from the DNA. The sample holds about 200,000 clones, 87% seen once.

This TCR was sampled from a man in his 60s with active or convalescent COVID-19. The sample comprised peripheral blood. The chain uses TRBV5-4 and TRBJ2-1; 7 nucleotides agree with TRBD1. The CDR3 loop is CASSQGQQNYNEQFF. The CDR3 bases are TGTGCCAGCAGCCAGGGACAGCAAAACTACAATGAGCAGTTCTTC.